The sequence of this TCR beta chain was determined in a study of OX40 agonist ivuxolimab in advanced cancers. The overall study: Clinicians treated patients with ivuxolimab, an agonistic anti-OX40 (CD134) antibody. At 0.01 to 10 mg/kg, ivuxolimab was administered intravenously to patients every 2 weeks. Melanoma, hepatocellular carcinoma, head and neck or renal cell cancer occurred in dose-escalation patients.

The table lists this clone with a count of one. The repertoire was sequenced with immunoSEQ multiplex PCR; TCRdb's copy has only in-frame clones and lacks some. This sample has 60,000 or so clones, with more than 65% found just once. This clonotype was obtained from an adult with an advanced solid tumor such as melanoma, head and neck, liver or kidney cancer. The sequencing here drew on CD4+ or CD8+ T cells sorted from blood, taken in a trial of the OX40 agonist ivuxolimab.

CDR3 coding DNA: TGTGCCAGCTCACCGGGACAGGGGGCAGAAGGAAATGAGCAGTTCTTC. It encodes CASSPGQGAEGNEQFF. The chain employs TRBV18 and TRBJ2-1, with 12 positions matching TRBD1. The ends lost 3 bases at V and 7 bases at J; junction bases unmatched: 7. Germline V lookup: CDR1 KGHSH, CDR2 LQKENI. The CDR3 is made up of 16 amino acids.